This is a list of T cell receptor beta chains from one sample in a study of blood T cell repertoires in COVID-19. Repertoires were generated with immunoSEQ multiplex PCR, while TCRdb's copy carries only in-frame clones and drops some. The table includes roughly 350,000 clones, about 85% detected once. The sample was peripheral blood. The receptors originated from a woman under 30 with acute or convalescent COVID-19. CDR3s leave out the opening cysteine and the closing phenylalanine or tryptophan. Clone size, where shown, is once, few, many, or a class for clones that have expanded.

v_gene: TRBV5-1; abundance: NA; j_gene: TRBJ2-3; CDR3aa: ASTPGITDTQY
v_gene: TRBV28; abundance: NA; j_gene: TRBJ1-1; CDR3aa: ASRAQGSEAF
v_gene: TRBV27; abundance: NA; j_gene: TRBJ1-5; CDR3aa: ASSFAINPGQGSNQPQH
v_gene: TRBV2; abundance: few; j_gene: TRBJ1-1; CDR3aa: ASSEGRSTEAF
v_gene: TRBV9; abundance: NA; j_gene: TRBJ1-2; CDR3aa: ASSVEGQGARGYT
v_gene: TRBV19; abundance: NA; j_gene: TRBJ1-5; CDR3aa: ASTTGQHNQPQH
v_gene: TRBV4-1; abundance: NA; j_gene: TRBJ1-1; CDR3aa: ASAGWPGAF
v_gene: TRBV27; abundance: NA; j_gene: TRBJ2-3; CDR3aa: ASSLGRGAPPTQY
v_gene: TRBV11-2; abundance: few; j_gene: TRBJ1-1; CDR3aa: ASRPAGRDTEAF
v_gene: TRBV6-6; abundance: NA; j_gene: TRBJ1-4; CDR3aa: ASSYRHGGEKLF
v_gene: TRBV2; abundance: NA; j_gene: TRBJ1-6; CDR3aa: ASRTGQPVNSPLH
v_gene: TRBV5-6; abundance: NA; j_gene: TRBJ2-2; CDR3aa: ASSSPAVQWTGELF
v_gene: TRBV15; abundance: few; j_gene: TRBJ1-6; CDR3aa: ATSRAGQGDSPLH
v_gene: TRBV2; abundance: NA; j_gene: TRBJ2-7; CDR3aa: ASSQPRDRGEYEQY
v_gene: TRBV19; abundance: NA; j_gene: TRBJ2-7; CDR3aa: ASSPRTGGSYEQY
v_gene: TRBV4-1; abundance: NA; j_gene: TRBJ2-3; CDR3aa: ASSQDRRPGLAVSTSTDTQY
v_gene: TRBV7-2; abundance: NA; j_gene: TRBJ1-1; CDR3aa: ASSPGGPGAF
v_gene: TRBV3-1/TRBV3-2; abundance: NA; j_gene: TRBJ1-2; CDR3aa: ASSYLGQQHYGYT
v_gene: TRBV5-1; abundance: NA; j_gene: TRBJ1-1; CDR3aa: ASSSKGGDMNTEAF
v_gene: TRBV2; abundance: NA; j_gene: TRBJ1-2; CDR3aa: ASSEERGVVGYT
v_gene: TRBV6-6; abundance: once; j_gene: TRBJ1-5; CDR3aa: ASSYAGENQPQH
v_gene: TRBV7-9; abundance: NA; j_gene: TRBJ2-5; CDR3aa: ASSPRDSETQY
v_gene: TRBV2; abundance: NA; j_gene: TRBJ2-3; CDR3aa: ASRGLAGGPRTDTQY
v_gene: TRBV3-1/TRBV3-2; abundance: NA; j_gene: TRBJ1-1; CDR3aa: ASSHRQLNTEAF
v_gene: TRBV6-5; abundance: NA; j_gene: TRBJ1-5; CDR3aa: ASREPGGNQPQH
v_gene: TRBV28; abundance: NA; j_gene: TRBJ2-5; CDR3aa: ASSIRGPEETQY
v_gene: TRBV29-1; abundance: NA; j_gene: TRBJ1-2; CDR3aa: SVSGGGYT
v_gene: TRBV9; abundance: NA; j_gene: TRBJ2-5; CDR3aa: ASSVDRGEETQY
v_gene: TRBV28; abundance: NA; j_gene: TRBJ2-2; CDR3aa: ASSLTGQGTGELF
v_gene: TRBV20-1; abundance: NA; j_gene: TRBJ1-1; CDR3aa: SASNAGQAMNTEAF
v_gene: TRBV30; abundance: NA; j_gene: TRBJ2-2; CDR3aa: AWSPDTFTGELF
v_gene: TRBV19; abundance: NA; j_gene: TRBJ1-3; CDR3aa: ASSIFGLGSPTIY
v_gene: TRBV5-5; abundance: once; j_gene: TRBJ1-4; CDR3aa: ASSSKQGEGNEKLF
v_gene: TRBV19; abundance: NA; j_gene: TRBJ1-1; CDR3aa: ASSAPLVNTEAF
v_gene: TRBV27; abundance: NA; j_gene: TRBJ2-3; CDR3aa: AGSLTGGGTDTQY
v_gene: TRBV6-6; abundance: NA; j_gene: TRBJ2-1; CDR3aa: ASSYSTGPYNEQF
v_gene: TRBV28; abundance: NA; j_gene: TRBJ1-2; CDR3aa: ASSLPDRGRSLNYGYT
v_gene: TRBV29-1; abundance: NA; j_gene: TRBJ2-2; CDR3aa: SVLKGGRGANTGELF
v_gene: TRBV14; abundance: NA; j_gene: TRBJ2-7; CDR3aa: ASSQTYSGGREQY
v_gene: TRBV2; abundance: NA; j_gene: TRBJ2-3; CDR3aa: ASGRGSSTDTQY
v_gene: TRBV10-3; abundance: once; j_gene: TRBJ2-2; CDR3aa: AISESRSVDTGELF
v_gene: TRBV6-1; abundance: NA; j_gene: TRBJ1-6; CDR3aa: ASSEYPGGIYSPLH
v_gene: TRBV5-6; abundance: once; j_gene: TRBJ1-2; CDR3aa: ASSLGDNFYGYT
v_gene: TRBV7-2; abundance: few; j_gene: TRBJ2-1; CDR3aa: ASSLWSGRLAGDRQF
v_gene: TRBV9; abundance: NA; j_gene: TRBJ1-3; CDR3aa: ASSALSSGNTIY
v_gene: TRBV27; abundance: NA; j_gene: TRBJ2-7; CDR3aa: ASSLFVGGAVYEQY
v_gene: TRBV6-5; abundance: NA; j_gene: TRBJ1-6; CDR3aa: ASMTGQTNSPLH
v_gene: TRBV30; abundance: NA; j_gene: TRBJ1-6; CDR3aa: AFHGQGDSPLH
v_gene: TRBV12-3/TRBV12-4; abundance: NA; j_gene: TRBJ2-1; CDR3aa: ASSSPNNEQF
v_gene: TRBV6-5; abundance: NA; j_gene: TRBJ2-7; CDR3aa: ASSYTGGSSYEQY
v_gene: TRBV7-2; abundance: NA; j_gene: TRBJ1-2; CDR3aa: ASSPRPGTGFGGYT
v_gene: TRBV11-3; abundance: NA; j_gene: TRBJ2-3; CDR3aa: ASSYRDTDTQY
v_gene: TRBV4-2; abundance: NA; j_gene: TRBJ1-1; CDR3aa: ASSREADTEAF
v_gene: TRBV6-5; abundance: NA; j_gene: TRBJ1-4; CDR3aa: ASSLDTGGGEKLF
v_gene: TRBV9; abundance: few; j_gene: TRBJ2-3; CDR3aa: ASSPQPPGAPDTQY